The table lists the clone carrying this T cell receptor beta chain with a few counts. Its target is not known. The data were obtained in a study of vaccination and CD4 T cells after COVID-19. Study information: Median time from COVID diagnosis to post-COVID sampling was 101 days (35 to 161).

The germline V and J ends were trimmed by 2 bases and 5 bases, with 12 bases remaining between them. There are 14 residues in the CDR3. Germline values: CDR1 DFQATT, CDR2 SNEGSKA (reference sequence). Whole-study results and caveats: Median SARS-CoV-2-reactive clonotypes rose from approximately 23 to 38, not significantly. Within convalescent individuals, 304 out of 307 vaccine-specific clones proved to be spike mono-reactive.

TCRdb recomputed calls from the PCR reads with MiXCR, one row per CDR3 protein. The profile shows some 27,000 distinct CDR3 sequences, about 54% of them singletons. Time point specified: late sampling 161 to 241 days after vaccination in a few convalescent patients. Positive PCR tests were logged from March through December 2020, ahead of US Alpha, Beta and Delta variants. The chain is built from TRBV20-1 and TRBJ2-2, with D maybe TRBD2 (5 bases). The material sequenced was CD4+ T cells from blood, taken about 7 months after SARS-CoV-2 vaccination. This receptor was obtained from a human donor who had recovered from COVID-19. CDR3 sequence: CSARFDYSTGELFF. In nucleotides, the CDR3 is TGCAGTGCTAGATTTGACTATTCAACCGGGGAGCTGTTTTTT.